The clone carrying this TCR beta chain has a handful of counts. Its antigen is not known. This sample is drawn from a study of CD8 T cells in ankylosing spondylitis. General study results and limits: Within ankylosing spondylitis blood, a TCR beta motif made up of seven to nine highly homologous variants appeared to be characteristic. There were earlier reports of some motif variants in reactive arthritis synovial fluid and blood. Clones tied to disease were said to be significantly enriched in matched ankylosing spondylitis synovial fluid. Disease-linked clones were CD8+ and relatively rare in peripheral blood.

This CDR3 spans 20 amino acids. Trimming removed 4 bases from V and 7 bases from J; junction bases left unmatched: 24. Germline values: CDR1 DFQATT, CDR2 SNEGSKA (reference sequence). Quantitative 5'-RACE was performed with molecular barcodes, and it yielded the TCR beta libraries. In TCRdb, the 5' RACE reads were re-called with MiXCR into one record per CDR3 protein. The profile shows more than 650,000 distinct CDR3 sequences, 12% of them singletons. The source is a male donor with ankylosing spondylitis. Sequenced input: blood, either unsorted or a sorted T cell fraction (not recorded which). The chain couples TRBV20-1 to TRBJ1-4; 10 nucleotides match TRBD1. The CDR3: CSATRVTSWDRGSVSEKLFF. The DNA of the CDR3 is TGCAGTGCTACCCGCGTCACCAGCTGGGACAGGGGCAGTGTGAGTGAAAAACTGTTTTTT.